The 20 T cell receptor beta chains in this list originate from one sample, sequenced in a study of monozygotic twins with inflammatory bowel disease. TCRdb reprocessed the 5' RACE reads and reports one entry per CDR3 protein, with no DNA. The sample includes about 200,000 distinct CDR3 sequences. The sequenced sample was blood. These receptors all come from a human donor with ulcerative colitis or Crohn's disease, or a healthy co-twin of an affected twin (not recorded which).

V gene TRBV12-3 or TRBV12-4 combines with J gene TRBJ1-1. The CDR3 spans 14 residues. CDR3 residues: CASSLRGTSTEAFF.

The chain carries TRBV7-2 and TRBJ2-3; TCRdb's D gene call, TRBD2, goes unchecked for lack of DNA. Germline CDR1 reads SGHTA; CDR2 reads FQGNSA. CDR3 length equals 17 residues. The CDR3 sequence is CASSLAPSGRPEDTQYF.

The chain carries TRBV5-1 and TRBJ2-7; the D call of TRBD1 rests on TCRdb alone, since no DNA is present to check it. The CDR3 spans 17 residues. Germline V gives CDR1 SGHRS, CDR2 YFSETQ. The CDR3 here is CASSLEFEGGPPLEQYF.

V and J are TRBV4-3 and TRBJ2-7; the D gene TCRdb calls, TRBD1, cannot be checked with no DNA. Per the germline V gene, CDR1 is LGHNA and CDR2 is YSLEER. The CDR3 has 13 residues. Here the CDR3 reads CASSQEMRREQYF.

The chain combines TRBV5-1 with TRBJ1-1; the D call of TRBD1 rests on TCRdb alone, since no DNA is present to check it. Per the germline V gene, CDR1 is SGHRS and CDR2 is YFSETQ. The CDR3 contains 16 residues. CDR3 residues: CASSLAALLQGTEAFF.

The chain has TRBV28 and TRBJ2-1; the D call from TCRdb, TRBD2, cannot be confirmed without DNA. The CDR3 spans 18 residues. Germline CDR1 MDHEN, CDR2 SYDVKM. The chain's CDR3 is CASSTPLPPEGSYNEQFF.

The V and J genes are TRBV4-2 and TRBJ2-1; the D call from TCRdb, TRBD1, cannot be confirmed without DNA. This CDR3 region has 15 residues. Germline-derived CDR1 and CDR2 are LGHNA and YNFKEQ. The CDR3 is CASSQDPGQGGEQFF.

This sequence joins TRBV5-1 and TRBJ2-6; without DNA, the TCRdb call of TRBD1 cannot be checked. This CDR3 comprises 15 residues. Per the germline V gene, CDR1 is SGHRS and CDR2 is YFSETQ. The CDR3 spells CASSLPGTGANVLTF.

The genes are TRBV5-4 and TRBJ2-4; as DNA is missing, the TRBD1 call by TCRdb cannot be tested. The CDR3 contains 15 residues. Germline V CDR1 and CDR2: SGHNT, YYREEE (reference sequence). The CDR3 sequence is CASSSQQGPKNIQYF.

The J gene is TRBJ1-1, the V gene TRBV27. The CDR3 is made up of 14 amino acids. The V gene's germline CDR1 is MNHEY and CDR2 SMNVEV (reference sequence). CDR3 region: CASSPRTDAIEAFF.

The V call is TRBV7-2, the J call TRBJ2-7; TCRdb proposes TRBD1, but this gene call is untestable without DNA. CDR3 length: 13 amino acids. Germline V lookup: CDR1 SGHTA, CDR2 FQGNSA. CDR3 sequence reads: CASSLVGGHEQYF.

The gene calls are TRBV14 and TRBJ1-1. CDR1 is SGHDN, CDR2 FVKESK, per germline. The length of the CDR3 is 13 residues. This CDR3 reads CASPEGSNTEAFF.

CDR3 sequence: CASSQQSGTYNEQFF. The rearrangement links TRBV4-1 to TRBJ2-1; the D call from TCRdb, TRBD2, cannot be confirmed without DNA. Germline CDR1 MGHRA, CDR2 YSYEKL. CDR3 size: 15 residues.

The chain links TRBV20-1 to TRBJ1-1; the TCRdb call, TRBD1, lacks DNA for checking. Germline V gene sequence: CDR1 DFQATT, CDR2 SNEGSKA (reference sequence). The CDR3 consists of 14 residues. This chain's CDR3 is CSATLQGINTEAFF.

The chain carries TRBV20-1 and TRBJ2-4; TCRdb selects TRBD1, and the lack of DNA leaves this call unchecked. The CDR3 runs 13 residues. Germline CDR1 and CDR2: DFQATT and SNEGSKA (reference sequence). The CDR3 protein is CSARVAGPDIQYF.

V usage is TRBV29-1 and J usage is TRBJ2-4; TCRdb's D call of TRBD1 is untestable without DNA. This CDR3 has 15 residues. CDR1 and CDR2 (germline): SQVTM, ANQGSEA. This CDR3 reads CSVGGTALAKNIQYF.

This chain joins TRBV5-5 and TRBJ2-7. Looked up from germline, CDR1 is SGHKS and CDR2 is YYEKEE (reference sequence). The CDR3 length is 16 residues. The CDR3 region is CASSLAGFLSSYEQYF. Based on the CDR3 plus reference TRBV5-5 and TRBJ2-7, the full variable domain is DAGVTQSPTHLIKTRGQQVTLRCSPISGHKSVSWYQQVLGQGPQFIFQYYEKEERGRGNFPDRFSARQFPNYSSELNVNALLLGDSALYLCASSLAGFLSSYEQYFGPGTRLTVT.

The chain carries TRBV20-1 and TRBJ2-1. CDR1 and CDR2 (germline): DFQATT, SNEGSKA (reference sequence). The CDR3 totals 12 residues. CDR3 region: CSARDSSPEQFF.

This sequence joins TRBV9 and TRBJ2-7. Germline CDR1 is SGDLS and CDR2 is YYNGEE. The CDR3 length is 16 residues. The CDR3 is CVSSVGISGTYYEQYF.

V is TRBV27 and J is TRBJ2-3; the TCRdb call, TRBD2, lacks DNA for checking. This CDR3 has 15 residues. CDR1 and CDR2 from the germline V gene are MNHEY and SMNVEV (reference sequence). CDR3 protein: CASSDLAGLTDTQYF.